This note documents a single T cell receptor beta chain sequence. The antigen is unknown. The entry originates in a study of cytomegalovirus exposure and HLA in healthy donors. Overall study results and limits: Most TCR sequences were rare, but some public TCRs occurred in many donors.

The donors were in the approximately 120-subject validation cohort, distinct from the approximately 700-subject first cohort. The V gene's germline CDR1 is SGHDN and CDR2 FVKESK. The CDR3 sequence is 15 residues long. V was cut by 0 bases and J by 7 bases, with 12 bases left in between. TCRdb's copy holds only in-frame clones and misses some; the assay was immunoSEQ multiplex PCR. The data contain about 170,000 clones, roughly 95% of them singletons. The rearrangement joins TRBV14 to TRBJ1-4; possible D gene TRBD1, 5 bases. Input material: PBMCs. The origin of this receptor is a woman younger than 30 in good health and CMV-seronegative. CDR3 residues: CASSQDLGRGEKLFF. The CDR3 region has the DNA TGTGCCAGCAGCCAAGATCTGGGGAGGGGTGAAAAACTGTTTTTT.